This T cell receptor (beta chain) was identified during a study of blood T cell repertoires in COVID-19. Overall study: Samples of COVID-19 (acute and convalescent) were obtained from the United States, Italy and Spain.

Trimming stripped 4 bases from V and 3 bases from J, with 14 bases between. Germline V gene lookup returns CDR1 MGHRA and CDR2 YSYEKL. The CDR3 loop spans 15 amino acids. Methods used by the authors: Amplifying reference gene primers gave estimates of nucleated cell counts. TCRdb's copy holds only in-frame clones and misses some; the assay was immunoSEQ multiplex PCR. V and J calls and clone size are as listed in that table; D and trimming were resolved from the DNA. The sample records some 210,000 clones, under 95% being singletons. Sequenced: peripheral blood. This TCR was sampled from a man aged 25-45 years with acute or convalescent COVID-19. The rearrangement links TRBV4-1 to TRBJ2-3; D gene unclear. The CDR3 is CASSRQGTPTDTQYF. The CDR3 DNA reads as TGCGCCAGCAGCCGACAAGGAACTCCTACAGATACGCAGTATTTT.